This T cell receptor beta chain was observed in a study of cytomegalovirus exposure and HLA in healthy donors. Overall study: An earlier analysis identified fewer than 130 million unique TCR beta sequences in some 170 million T cells. Study-wide findings and caveats: A previous analysis found most TCR beta V segments productive roughly 87% or roughly 30% of the time.

With 60 Vbeta and 13 Jbeta primers, the PCR was carried out. Clones were read by immunoSEQ multiplex PCR, and TCRdb kept only the in-frame ones, dropping some. The sample has around 210,000 clones, roughly three quarters seen once. This clone has only one observation. What it recognizes is unknown. The CDR3 covers 14 residues. Trimming cost V 5 bases and J 4 bases, with 15 bases left between them. Germline-derived CDR1 and CDR2 are MNHEY and SMNVEV (reference sequence). Sequenced sample: PBMCs. This chain links TRBV27 with TRBJ2-7, with D perhaps matching TRBD1 (5 bases). The source is a male donor in good health and CMV-seropositive. CDR3: CASSAAGWGYEQYF. The DNA of the CDR3 is TGTGCCAGCAGTGCGGCAGGGTGGGGTTACGAGCAGTACTTC.